What follows is one T cell receptor (beta chain) and its context. This record belongs to a study of blood T cell repertoires in COVID-19. Study-wide background: Whether acute or convalescent, the COVID-19 samples came from the United States, Italy and Spain. T cells, B-cell-depleted T cells, or PBMCs provided the cDNA or gDNA that served as material.

In the original processing: From reference gene primer amplification, estimates of nucleated cell counts were derived. Repertoires were generated with immunoSEQ multiplex PCR, while TCRdb's copy carries only in-frame clones and drops some. V and J calls and clone size are as listed in that table; D and trimming were resolved from the DNA. The profile shows just over 200,000 clones, 60% to 85% of them singletons. This sequence originates from a woman in her 70s with acute or convalescent COVID-19. Sequenced input: peripheral blood.

CDR3 loop: CASSLRPVQVTSGNTIYF. For the CDR3, the DNA is TGTGCCAGCAGCCTTAGACCCGTACAGGTTACCTCTGGAAACACCATATATTTT. This chain joins TRBV7-2 and TRBJ1-3; TRBD1 is a possible D gene (5 bases). There are 18 residues in the CDR3. Germline CDR1 is SGHTA and CDR2 is FQGNSA. V was pared by 5 bases and J by 0 bases, with 20 bases between.